Shown below are 5 T cell receptor beta chains from a single sample sequenced in a study of T cells after yellow fever vaccination. TCRdb analysed the 5' RACE reads with MiXCR anew, one entry per CDR3 protein. The sample includes approximately 300,000 distinct CDR3 sequences, 10% to 15% of them seen just once. The starting material was CD4+ T cells sorted from PBMCs, obtained 45 days after the yellow fever booster vaccination. Every receptor here comes from a man aged 25-45 years who received the YFV17D yellow fever vaccine.

This clonotype has a handful of counts. The chain uses TRBV20-1 and TRBJ2-4; 8 bases map to TRBD1. This CDR3 spans 13 amino acids. CDR1 is DFQATT and CDR2 is SNEGSKA in the germline V gene (reference sequence). V shed 5 bases, J shed 6 bases, and the junction held 6 bases outside the gene matches. This chain's CDR3 is CSAYRGLSNIQYF. CDR3 nucleotides: TGCAGTGCTTACAGGGGGTTATCAAACATTCAGTACTTC.

This clonotype came up a few times. This chain joins TRBV30 and TRBJ2-7, with 11 bases fitting TRBD2. The CDR3 totals 13 residues. V was clipped by 5 bases and J by 4 bases; unmatched bases: 4. Germline CDR1 GTSNPN, CDR2 SVGIG (reference sequence). The CDR3: CAWQGLAAYEQYF. The CDR3 nucleotides are TGTGCCTGGCAGGGACTAGCGGCGTACGAGCAGTACTTC.

This clonotype was seen a few times. DNA of the CDR3: TGCAGCGCTCGAGTGGGACAGGAAGCTAACTATGGCTACACCTTC. Residues: CSARVGQEANYGYTF. The genes are TRBV29-1 and TRBJ1-2, with TRBD1 identical over 8 bases. Losses at the gene ends were 7 bases for V and 0 bases for J; bases not matched to a gene: 10. This CDR3 has 15 amino acids. Germline lookup yields CDR1 SQVTM and CDR2 ANQGSEA.

The gene calls are TRBV20-1 and TRBJ2-2, with D perhaps TRBD2 (5 bases). V gave up 3 bases and J gave up 1 base, with 9 bases separating them. The CDR3 is 14 residues long. Per the germline V gene, CDR1 is DFQATT and CDR2 is SNEGSKA (reference sequence). In DNA, the CDR3 is TGCAGTGCTAGTCTACTAGGGAACACCGGGGAGCTGTTTTTT. Translated: CSASLLGNTGELFF.

J is TRBJ2-3 and V is TRBV4-3; maybe TRBD2 (5 bases). Germline V gives CDR1 LGHNA, CDR2 YSLEER. The CDR3 is 14 amino acids. V shed 1 base and J shed 5 bases, with 10 bases lying between them. The CDR3 DNA is TGCGCCAGCAGCCAAGTATCGGGGTTAGATACGCAGTATTTT. Amino acid sequence: CASSQVSGLDTQYF.